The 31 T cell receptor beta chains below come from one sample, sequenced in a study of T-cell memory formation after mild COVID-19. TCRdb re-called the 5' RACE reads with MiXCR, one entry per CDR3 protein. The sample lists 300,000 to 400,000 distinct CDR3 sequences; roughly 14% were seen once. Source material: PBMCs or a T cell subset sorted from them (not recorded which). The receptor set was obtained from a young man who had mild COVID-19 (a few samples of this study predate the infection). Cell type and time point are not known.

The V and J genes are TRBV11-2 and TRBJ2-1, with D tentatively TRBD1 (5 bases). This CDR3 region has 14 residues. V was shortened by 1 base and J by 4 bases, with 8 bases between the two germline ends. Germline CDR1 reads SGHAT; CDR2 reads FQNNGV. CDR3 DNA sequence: TGTGCCAGCAGCTTAGGACAGCTATACAATGAGCAGTTCTTC. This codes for CASSLGQLYNEQFF.

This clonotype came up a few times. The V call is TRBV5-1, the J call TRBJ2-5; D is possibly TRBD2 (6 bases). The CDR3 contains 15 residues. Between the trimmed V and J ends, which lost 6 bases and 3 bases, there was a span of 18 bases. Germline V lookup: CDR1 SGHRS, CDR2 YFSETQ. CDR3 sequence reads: CASTPLGLTEETQYF. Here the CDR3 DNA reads TGCGCCAGCACACCTCTGGGACTGACCGAAGAGACCCAGTACTTC. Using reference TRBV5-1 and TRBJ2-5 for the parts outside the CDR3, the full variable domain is KAGVTQTPRYLIKTRGQQVTLSCSPISGHRSVSWYQQTPGQGLQFLFEYFSETQRNKGNFPGRFSGRQFSNSRSEMNVSTLELGDSALYLCASTPLGLTEETQYFGPGTRLLVL.

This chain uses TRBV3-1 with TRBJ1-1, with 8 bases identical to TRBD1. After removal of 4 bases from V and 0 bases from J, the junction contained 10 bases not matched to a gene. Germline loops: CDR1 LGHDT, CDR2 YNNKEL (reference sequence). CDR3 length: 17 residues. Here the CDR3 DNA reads TGTGCCAGCAGCCTCCTCCGGGGGACAGGAATGAACACTGAAGCTTTCTTT. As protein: CASSLLRGTGMNTEAFF.

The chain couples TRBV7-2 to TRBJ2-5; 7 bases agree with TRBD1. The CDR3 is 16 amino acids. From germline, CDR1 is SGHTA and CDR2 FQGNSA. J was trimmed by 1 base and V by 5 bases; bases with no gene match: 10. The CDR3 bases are TGTGCCAGCAGCCGTCCCCCCACAGGGGCCCAAGAGACCCAGTACTTC. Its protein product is CASSRPPTGAQETQYF.

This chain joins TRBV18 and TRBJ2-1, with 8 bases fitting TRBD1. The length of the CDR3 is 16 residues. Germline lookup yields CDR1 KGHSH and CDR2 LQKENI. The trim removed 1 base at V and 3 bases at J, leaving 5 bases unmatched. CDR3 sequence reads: CASSPQDRANYNEQFF. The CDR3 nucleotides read TGTGCCAGCTCACCACAGGACAGGGCCAACTACAATGAGCAGTTCTTC. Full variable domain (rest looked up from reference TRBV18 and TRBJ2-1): NAGVMQNPRHLVRRRGQEARLRCSPMKGHSHVYWYRQLPEEGLKFMVYLQKENIIDESGMPKERFSAEFPKEGPSILRIQQVVRGDSAAYFCASSPQDRANYNEQFFGPGTRLTVL.

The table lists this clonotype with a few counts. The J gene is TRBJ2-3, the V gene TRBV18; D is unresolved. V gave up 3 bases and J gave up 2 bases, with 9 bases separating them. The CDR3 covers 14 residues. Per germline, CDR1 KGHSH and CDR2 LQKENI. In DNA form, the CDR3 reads TGTGCCAGCTCACCCCGGTTGGACACAGATACGCAGTATTTT. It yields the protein CASSPRLDTDTQYF.

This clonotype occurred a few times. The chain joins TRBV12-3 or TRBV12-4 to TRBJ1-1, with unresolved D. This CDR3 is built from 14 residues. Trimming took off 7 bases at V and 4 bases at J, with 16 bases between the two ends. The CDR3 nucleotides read TGTGCCAGCACCTCATTTACAAGGGTCACTGAAGCTTTCTTT. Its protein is CASTSFTRVTEAFF.

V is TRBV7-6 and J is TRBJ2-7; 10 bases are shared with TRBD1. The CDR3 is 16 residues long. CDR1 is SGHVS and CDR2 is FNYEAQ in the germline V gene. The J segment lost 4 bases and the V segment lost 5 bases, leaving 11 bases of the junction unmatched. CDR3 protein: CASSPGSGQGLYEQYF. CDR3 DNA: TGTGCCAGCAGCCCTGGCTCGGGACAGGGGCTTTACGAGCAGTACTTC.

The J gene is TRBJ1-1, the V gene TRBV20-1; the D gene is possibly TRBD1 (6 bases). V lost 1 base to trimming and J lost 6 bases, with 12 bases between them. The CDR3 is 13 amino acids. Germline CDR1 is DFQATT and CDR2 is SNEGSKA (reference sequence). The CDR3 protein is CSARAGAGAEAFF. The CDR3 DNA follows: TGCAGTGCTAGAGCGGGGGCGGGCGCTGAAGCTTTCTTT.

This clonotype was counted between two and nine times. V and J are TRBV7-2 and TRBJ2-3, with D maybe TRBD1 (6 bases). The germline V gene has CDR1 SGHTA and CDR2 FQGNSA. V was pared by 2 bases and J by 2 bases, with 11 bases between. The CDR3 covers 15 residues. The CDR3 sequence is CASSLPQGDTDTQYF. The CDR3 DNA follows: TGTGCCAGCAGCTTACCACAGGGCGACACAGATACGCAGTATTTT.

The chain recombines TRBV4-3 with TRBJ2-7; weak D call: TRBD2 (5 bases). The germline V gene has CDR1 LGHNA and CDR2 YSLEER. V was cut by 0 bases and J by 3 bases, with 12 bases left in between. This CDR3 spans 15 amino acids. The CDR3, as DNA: TGCGCCAGCAGCCAAGATAGGCGAGGGCTCTACGAGCAGTACTTC. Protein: CASSQDRRGLYEQYF.

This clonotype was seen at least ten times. CDR3 DNA sequence: TGTGCCAGCAGCTTAACTCATGGACAGGGGGAAAACATTCAGTACTTC. Its translation is CASSLTHGQGENIQYF. The chain combines TRBV7-8 with TRBJ2-4; 10 nucleotides line up with TRBD1. V shed 2 bases and J 5 bases; nucleotides not matched to a gene: 6. Germline-derived CDR1 and CDR2 are SGHVS and FQNEAQ. This CDR3 has 16 amino acids.

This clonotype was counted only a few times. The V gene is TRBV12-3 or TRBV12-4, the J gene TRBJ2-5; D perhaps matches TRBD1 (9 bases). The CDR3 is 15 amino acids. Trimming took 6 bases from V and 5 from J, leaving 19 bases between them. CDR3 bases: TGTGCCAGCAGATCAACAGGGGGCGGGAGGGAGACCCAGTACTTC. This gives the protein CASRSTGGGRETQYF.

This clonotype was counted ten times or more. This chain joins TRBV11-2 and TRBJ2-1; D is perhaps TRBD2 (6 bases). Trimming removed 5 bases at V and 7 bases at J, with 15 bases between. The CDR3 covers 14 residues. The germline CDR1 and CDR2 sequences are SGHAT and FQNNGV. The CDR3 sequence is CASSKGSGTNEQFF. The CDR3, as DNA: TGTGCCAGCAGCAAGGGGTCGGGGACTAATGAGCAGTTCTTC.

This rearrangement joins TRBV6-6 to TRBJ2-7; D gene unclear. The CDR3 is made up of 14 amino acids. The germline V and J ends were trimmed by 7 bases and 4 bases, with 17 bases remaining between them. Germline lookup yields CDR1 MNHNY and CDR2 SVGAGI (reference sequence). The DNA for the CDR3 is TGTGCCAGCAATTCACACATGGACGAGTACGAGCAGTACTTC. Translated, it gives CASNSHMDEYEQYF.

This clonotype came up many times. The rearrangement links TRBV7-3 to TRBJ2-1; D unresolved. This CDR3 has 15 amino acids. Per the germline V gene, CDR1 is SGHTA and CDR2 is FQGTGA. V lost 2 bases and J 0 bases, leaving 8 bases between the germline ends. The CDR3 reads CASSLGPSSYNEQFF. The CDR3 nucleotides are TGTGCCAGCAGCTTAGGCCCCAGCTCCTACAATGAGCAGTTCTTC.

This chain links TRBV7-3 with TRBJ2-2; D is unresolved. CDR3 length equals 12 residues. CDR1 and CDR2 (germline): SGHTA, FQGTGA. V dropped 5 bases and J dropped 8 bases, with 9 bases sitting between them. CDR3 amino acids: CASSPAGGELFF. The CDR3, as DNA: TGTGCCAGCAGCCCGGCCGGTGGGGAGCTGTTTTTT.

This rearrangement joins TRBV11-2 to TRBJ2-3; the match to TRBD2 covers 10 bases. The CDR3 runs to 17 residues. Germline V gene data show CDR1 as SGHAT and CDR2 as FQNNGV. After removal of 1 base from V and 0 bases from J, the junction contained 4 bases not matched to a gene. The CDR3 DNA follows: TGTGCCAGCAGCTTAGGGACTAGCGGAACTAGCACAGATACGCAGTATTTT. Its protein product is CASSLGTSGTSTDTQYF.

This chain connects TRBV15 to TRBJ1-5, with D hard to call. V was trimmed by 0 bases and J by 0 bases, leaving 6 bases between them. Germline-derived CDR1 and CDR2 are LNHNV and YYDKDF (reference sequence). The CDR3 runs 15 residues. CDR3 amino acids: CATSRDTHSNQPQHF. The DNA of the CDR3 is TGTGCCACCAGCAGAGATACGCATAGCAATCAGCCCCAGCATTTT. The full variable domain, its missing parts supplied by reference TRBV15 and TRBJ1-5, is DAMVIQNPRYQVTQFGKPVTLSCSQTLNHNVMYWYQQKSSQAPKLLFHYYDKDFNNEADTPDNFQSRRPNTSFCFLDIRSPGLGDTAMYLCATSRDTHSNQPQHFGDGTRLSIL.

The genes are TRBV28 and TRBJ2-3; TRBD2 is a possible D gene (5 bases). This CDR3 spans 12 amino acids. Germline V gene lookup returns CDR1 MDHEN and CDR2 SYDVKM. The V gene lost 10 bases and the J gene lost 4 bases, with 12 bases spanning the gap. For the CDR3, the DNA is TGTGCCACCCTACCCGGGGCAGATACGCAGTATTTT. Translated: CATLPGADTQYF.

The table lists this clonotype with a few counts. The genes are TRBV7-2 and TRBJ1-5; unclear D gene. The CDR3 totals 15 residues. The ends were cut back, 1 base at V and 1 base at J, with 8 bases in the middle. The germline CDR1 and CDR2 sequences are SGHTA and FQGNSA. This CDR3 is CASSLGGRSNQPQHF. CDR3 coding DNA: TGTGCCAGCAGCTTAGGTGGCAGGAGCAATCAGCCCCAGCATTTT.

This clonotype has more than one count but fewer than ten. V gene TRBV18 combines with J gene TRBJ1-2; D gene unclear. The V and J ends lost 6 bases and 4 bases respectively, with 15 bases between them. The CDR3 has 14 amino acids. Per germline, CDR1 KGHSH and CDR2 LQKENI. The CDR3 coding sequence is TGTGCCAGCTCCCTGGACGCGACGAGCTATGGCTACACCTTC. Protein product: CASSLDATSYGYTF.

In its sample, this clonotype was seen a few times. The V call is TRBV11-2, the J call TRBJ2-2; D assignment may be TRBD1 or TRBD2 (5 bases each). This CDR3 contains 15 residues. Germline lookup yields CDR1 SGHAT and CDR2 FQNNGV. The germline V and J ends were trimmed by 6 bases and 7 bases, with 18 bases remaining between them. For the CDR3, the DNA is TGTGCCAGCAGGAACCCGGGACGGAAAATCGGGGAGCTGTTTTTT. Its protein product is CASRNPGRKIGELFF. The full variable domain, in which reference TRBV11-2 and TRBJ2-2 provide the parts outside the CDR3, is EAGVAQSPRYKIIEKRQSVAFWCNPISGHATLYWYQQILGQGPKLLIQFQNNGVVDDSQLPKDRFSAERLKGVDSTLKIQPAKLEDSAVYLCASRNPGRKIGELFFGEGSRLTVL.

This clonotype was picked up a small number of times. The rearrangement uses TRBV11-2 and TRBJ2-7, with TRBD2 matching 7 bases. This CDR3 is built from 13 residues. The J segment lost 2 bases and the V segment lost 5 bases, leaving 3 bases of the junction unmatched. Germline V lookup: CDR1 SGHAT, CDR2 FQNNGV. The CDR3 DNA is TGTGCCAGCAGCACCGGGACTACCTACGAGCAGTACTTC. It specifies CASSTGTTYEQYF.

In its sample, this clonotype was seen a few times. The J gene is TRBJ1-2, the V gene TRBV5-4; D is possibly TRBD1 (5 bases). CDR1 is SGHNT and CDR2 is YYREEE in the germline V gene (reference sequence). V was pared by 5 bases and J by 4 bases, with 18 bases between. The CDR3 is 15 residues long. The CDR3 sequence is CASRTTGTDLYGYTF. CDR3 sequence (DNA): TGTGCCAGCAGGACCACCGGGACCGATCTCTATGGCTACACCTTC.

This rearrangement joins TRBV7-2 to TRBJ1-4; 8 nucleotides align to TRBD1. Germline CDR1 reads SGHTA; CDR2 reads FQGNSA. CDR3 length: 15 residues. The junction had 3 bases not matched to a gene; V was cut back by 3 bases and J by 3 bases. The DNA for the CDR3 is TGTGCCAGCAGCTTCCAGGGGGCAGCTAATGAAAAACTGTTTTTT. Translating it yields CASSFQGAANEKLFF.

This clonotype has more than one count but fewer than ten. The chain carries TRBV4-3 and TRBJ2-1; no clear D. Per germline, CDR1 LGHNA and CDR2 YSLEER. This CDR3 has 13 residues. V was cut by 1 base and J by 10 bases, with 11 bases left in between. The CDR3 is CASSQVPWEEQFF. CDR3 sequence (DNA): TGCGCCAGCAGCCAAGTTCCGTGGGAAGAGCAGTTCTTC.

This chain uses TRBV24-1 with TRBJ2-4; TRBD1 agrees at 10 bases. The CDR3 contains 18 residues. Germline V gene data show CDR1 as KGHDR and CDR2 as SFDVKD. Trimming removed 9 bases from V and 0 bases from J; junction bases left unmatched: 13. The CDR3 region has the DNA TGTGCCACCGTCACGGGGACAGGGGATGGAACAGCCAAAAACATTCAGTACTTC. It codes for CATVTGTGDGTAKNIQYF.

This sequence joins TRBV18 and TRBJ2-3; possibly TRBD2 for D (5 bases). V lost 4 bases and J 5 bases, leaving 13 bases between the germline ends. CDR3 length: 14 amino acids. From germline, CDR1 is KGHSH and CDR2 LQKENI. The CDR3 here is CASSLVPAGDTQYF. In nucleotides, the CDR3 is TGTGCCAGCTCACTAGTCCCGGCGGGAGATACGCAGTATTTT. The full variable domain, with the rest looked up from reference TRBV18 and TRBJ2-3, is NAGVMQNPRHLVRRRGQEARLRCSPMKGHSHVYWYRQLPEEGLKFMVYLQKENIIDESGMPKERFSAEFPKEGPSILRIQQVVRGDSAAYFCASSLVPAGDTQYFGPGTRLTVL.

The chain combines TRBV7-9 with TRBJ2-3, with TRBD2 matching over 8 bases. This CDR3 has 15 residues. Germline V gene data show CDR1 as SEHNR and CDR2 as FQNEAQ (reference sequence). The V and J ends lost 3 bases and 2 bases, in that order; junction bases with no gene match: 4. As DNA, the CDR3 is TGTGCCAGCAGCTTGCGGGGGGCCCTCACAGATACGCAGTATTTT. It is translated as CASSLRGALTDTQYF.

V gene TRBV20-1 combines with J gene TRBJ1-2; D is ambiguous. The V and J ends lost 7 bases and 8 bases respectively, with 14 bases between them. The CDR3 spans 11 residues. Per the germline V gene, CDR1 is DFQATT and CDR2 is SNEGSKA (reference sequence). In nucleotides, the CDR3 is TGCAGTGGGGCATCTACGGGAGGCTACACCTTC. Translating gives CSGASTGGYTF.